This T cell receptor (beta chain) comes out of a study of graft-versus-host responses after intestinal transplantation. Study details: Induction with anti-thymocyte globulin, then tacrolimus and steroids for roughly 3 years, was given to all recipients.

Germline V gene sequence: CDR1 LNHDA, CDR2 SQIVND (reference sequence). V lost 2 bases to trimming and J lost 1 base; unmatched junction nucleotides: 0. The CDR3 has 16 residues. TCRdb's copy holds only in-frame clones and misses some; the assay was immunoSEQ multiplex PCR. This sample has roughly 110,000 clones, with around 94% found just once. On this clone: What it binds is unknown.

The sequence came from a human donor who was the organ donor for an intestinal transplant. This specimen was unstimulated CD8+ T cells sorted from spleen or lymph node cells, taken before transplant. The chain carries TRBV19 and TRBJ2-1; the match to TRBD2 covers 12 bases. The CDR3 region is CASSILAGGSYNEQFF. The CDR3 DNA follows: TGTGCCAGTAGTATACTAGCGGGAGGGTCCTACAATGAGCAGTTCTTC.